Reported below is one T cell receptor beta chain. Its antigen is unidentified. Molecular-barcoded quantitative 5'-RACE produced these TCR beta libraries. Via MiXCR, TCRdb re-called the 5' RACE reads, giving one row per CDR3 protein. The sample records roughly 230,000 distinct CDR3 sequences, 18% being singletons. The sample comes from a study of CD8 T cells in ankylosing spondylitis. Study conclusions and caveats: There was a TCR beta motif, made of fewer than 10 highly homologous variants, that appeared characteristic of ankylosing spondylitis blood.

Looked up from germline, CDR1 is SGHDT and CDR2 is YYEEEE. Losses at the gene ends were 4 bases for V and 9 bases for J; bases not matched to a gene: 8. The CDR3 length is 15 residues. The chain uses TRBV5-6 and TRBJ1-6; 9 nucleotides align to TRBD1. The receptor's source is a male donor with ankylosing spondylitis or in good health (not recorded which). Sequenced sample: blood, either unsorted or a sorted T cell fraction (not recorded which). DNA for the CDR3: TGTGCCAGCAGCCCGGCGGACAGGGGAAGTTCACCCCTCCACTTT. This encodes CASSPADRGSSPLHF.